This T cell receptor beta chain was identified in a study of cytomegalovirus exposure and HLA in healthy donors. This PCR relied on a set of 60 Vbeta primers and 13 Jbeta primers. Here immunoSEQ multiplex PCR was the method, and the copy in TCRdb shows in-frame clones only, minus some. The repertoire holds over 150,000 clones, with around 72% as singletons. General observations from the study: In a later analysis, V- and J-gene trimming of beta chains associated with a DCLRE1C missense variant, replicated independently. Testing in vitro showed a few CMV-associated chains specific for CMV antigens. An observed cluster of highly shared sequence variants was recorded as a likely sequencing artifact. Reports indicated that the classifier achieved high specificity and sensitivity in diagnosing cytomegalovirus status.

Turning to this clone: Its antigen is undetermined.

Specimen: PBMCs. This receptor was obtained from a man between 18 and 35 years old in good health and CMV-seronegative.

The CDR3 here is CASSFLYPGGAFF. The CDR3 DNA reads as TGTGCCAGCAGCTTCCTATACCCAGGAGGCGCTTTCTTT. The chain employs TRBV7-8 and TRBJ1-1; no firm D call. CDR3 length: 13 residues. The germline gives CDR1 SGHVS, CDR2 FQNEAQ. The germline V and J ends were trimmed by 3 bases and 11 bases, with 16 bases remaining between them.